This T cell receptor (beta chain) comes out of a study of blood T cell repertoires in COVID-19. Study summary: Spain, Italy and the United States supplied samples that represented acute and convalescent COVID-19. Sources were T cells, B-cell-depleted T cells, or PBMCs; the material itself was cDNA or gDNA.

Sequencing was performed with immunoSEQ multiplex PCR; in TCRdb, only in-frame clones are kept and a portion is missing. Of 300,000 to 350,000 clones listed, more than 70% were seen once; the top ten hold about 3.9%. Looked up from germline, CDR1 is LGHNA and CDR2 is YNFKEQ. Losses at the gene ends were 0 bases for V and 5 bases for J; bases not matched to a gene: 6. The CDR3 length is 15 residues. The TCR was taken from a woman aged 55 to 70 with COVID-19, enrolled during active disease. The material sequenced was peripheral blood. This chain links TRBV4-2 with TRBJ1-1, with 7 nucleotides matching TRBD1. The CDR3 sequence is CASSQDQGVDTEAFF. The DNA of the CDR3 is TGTGCCAGCAGCCAAGATCAGGGGGTGGATACTGAAGCTTTCTTT.